Sequencing of this TCR beta chain was carried out in a study of response to subunit inactivated influenza vaccine. Turning to this clonotype: Its target is unknown.

The study, taken as a whole, reports: That few new T cells are recruited by each seasonal influenza vaccination was the authors' suggestion.

Trimming stripped 0 bases from V and 6 bases from J, with 13 bases between. Germline values: CDR1 SGDLS, CDR2 YYNGEE. The CDR3 contains 15 residues. From the RT-PCR reads, TCRdb called clonotypes with MiXCR, one entry per CDR3 protein. The sample holds 550,000 to 800,000 distinct CDR3 sequences; 11% to 15% are singletons and the top ten take less than 9%. The sequenced sample was PBMCs from blood, obtained approximately 15 days before vaccination. This rearrangement joins TRBV9 to TRBJ2-1, with a tentative D call TRBD2 (6 bases). This sequence was found in a man in his fifties who received an inactivated influenza vaccine. The chain's CDR3 is CASSVDRELGNEQFF. The CDR3 DNA reads TGTGCCAGCAGCGTAGACCGGGAGTTGGGCAATGAGCAGTTCTTC.